A single sample is the source of the 10 T cell receptor beta chains below, sequenced in a study of blood T cell repertoires in COVID-19. Here immunoSEQ multiplex PCR was the method, and the copy in TCRdb shows in-frame clones only, minus some. The sample contains approximately 54,000 clones, around 81% of which appear only once. Sequenced material: peripheral blood. Every receptor here comes from a woman in her sixties or seventies with acute or convalescent COVID-19.

This clone was observed once. This chain uses TRBV24-1 with TRBJ2-2; TRBD2 matches 11 bases. This CDR3 comprises 16 residues. J lost 6 bases, V lost 1 base, and 3 bases had no gene match. Germline assignment: CDR1 KGHDR and CDR2 SFDVKD. CDR3 sequence reads: CATSDFGTSGAGELFF. The CDR3 DNA follows: TGTGCCACCAGTGATTTCGGGACTAGCGGCGCCGGGGAGCTGTTTTTT.

V gene TRBV28 combines with J gene TRBJ1-2, with 9 bases that match TRBD1. Trimming cost V 6 bases and J 6 bases; bases outside gene matches: 11. From germline, CDR1 is MDHEN and CDR2 SYDVKM. The CDR3 spans 15 residues. For the CDR3, the DNA is TGTGCCAGCAGCCCCCCCCTACAGGGGGCGCATGGCTACACCTTC. The encoded protein is CASSPPLQGAHGYTF.

This clone was seen once. The gene calls are TRBV7-3 and TRBJ2-7; the match to TRBD1 covers 11 bases. The CDR3 spans 15 residues. In germline, CDR1 is SGHTA, CDR2 FQGTGA. Trimming removed 5 bases from V and 0 bases from J; junction bases left unmatched: 3. The CDR3 DNA reads as TGTGCCAGCAGCATAGGGACAGGGGGCTCCTACGAGCAGTACTTC. It specifies CASSIGTGGSYEQYF. Full variable domain (missing parts from reference TRBV7-3 and TRBJ2-7): GAGVSQTPSNKVTEKGKYVELRCDPISGHTALYWYRQSLGQGPEFLIYFQGTGAADDSGLPNDRFFAVRPEGSVSTLKIQRTERGDSAVYLCASSIGTGGSYEQYFGPGTRLTVT.

The CDR3 is CASSHSRGLAGSNQPQHF. For the CDR3, the DNA is TGTGCCAGCAGCCACTCCAGGGGGCTGGCGGGAAGCAATCAGCCCCAGCATTTT. The chain recombines TRBV21-1 with TRBJ1-5; the D call TRBD1 from the table was never checked on the DNA. TRBV21-1 is tagged as a pseudogene. This CDR3 comprises 18 residues.

The rearrangement joins TRBV6-5 to TRBJ2-5, with a tentative D call TRBD1 (7 bases). This CDR3 has 12 amino acids. The germline CDR1 and CDR2 sequences are MNHEY and SVGAGI. V lost 10 bases and J 5 bases, leaving 14 bases between the germline ends. The CDR3, as DNA: TGTGCCACCCGGGGGACAGTTGAGACCCAGTACTTC. This encodes CATRGTVETQYF.

The V call is TRBV19, the J call TRBJ2-7; 7 bases are shared with TRBD2. Germline values: CDR1 LNHDA, CDR2 SQIVND (reference sequence). Unmatched junction bases numbered 12, after V lost 5 bases and J lost 8 bases. The CDR3 sequence is 14 residues long. Here the CDR3 DNA reads TGTGCCAGTAGTCTCGGAAATGCGGGAGTTCAGCAGTACTTC. This gives the protein CASSLGNAGVQQYF.

V is TRBV27 and J is TRBJ2-7; TRBD2 aligns across 9 bases. The CDR3 loop spans 17 amino acids. From germline, CDR1 is MNHEY and CDR2 SMNVEV (reference sequence). V lost 7 bases and J lost 0; bases outside the gene matches: 13. The CDR3 sequence: CASNPPRRLADSYEQYF. CDR3 nucleotide sequence: TGTGCCAGCAACCCCCCGAGGAGACTAGCGGACTCCTACGAGCAGTACTTC.

V is TRBV6-5 and J is TRBJ2-3; no definite D call. This CDR3 is built from 13 residues. Germline CDR1 reads MNHEY; CDR2 reads SVGAGI. The ends were cut back, 8 bases at V and 3 bases at J, with 12 bases in the middle. The CDR3 DNA reads as TGTGCCAGCTCCCACCCGGTGACAGATACGCAGTATTTT. Translated: CASSHPVTDTQYF.

The gene calls are TRBV3-1 (or the pseudogene TRBV3-2) and TRBJ1-5; weak D call: TRBD1 (5 bases). The V gene's germline CDR1 is LGHDT and CDR2 YNNKEL (reference sequence). With 4 bases removed from V and 0 bases from J, the gap between germline ends came to 7 bases. The CDR3 consists of 14 residues. The CDR3 loop is CASSPGHSNQPQHF. The CDR3, as DNA: TGTGCCAGCAGCCCCGGACATAGCAATCAGCCCCAGCATTTT.

The chain has TRBV5-6 and TRBJ2-7; TRBD2 is a possible D gene (5 bases). The germline V gene encodes CDR1 SGHDT and CDR2 YYEEEE. Trimming stripped 4 bases from V and 5 bases from J, with 19 bases between. The length of the CDR3 is 15 residues. CDR3 nucleotides: TGTGCCAGCAGCCCCCGGGCCCTCGGAGGAAACGAGCAGTACTTC. It codes for CASSPRALGGNEQYF.